This T cell receptor (beta chain) was retrieved from a study of T-cell reconstitution after alpha-beta-depleted transplantation in children. This clonotype has just a few counts. The TCRbeta library incorporated unique molecular identifiers. One entry per CDR3 protein, called by TCRdb with MiXCR from the PCR reads. The table records 250,000 to 400,000 distinct CDR3 sequences, more than 20% of them present only once. This receptor was obtained from a male patient aged 5 to 17 who had a stem cell transplant for acute lymphoblastic leukemia, so the T cells may come from the graft donor. Specimen: PBMCs, mostly from graft donor cells, collected 180 days after TCRalphabeta/CD19-depleted stem cell transplant.

The CDR3 region is CSATTWRGSTDTQYF. The CDR3 DNA follows: TGCAGTGCCACCACCTGGCGGGGGAGCACAGATACGCAGTATTTT. The chain combines TRBV20-1 with TRBJ2-3; 7 bases fit TRBD2. The germline gives CDR1 DFQATT, CDR2 SNEGSKA (reference sequence). Trimming removed 6 bases from V and 0 bases from J; junction bases left unmatched: 9. This CDR3 spans 15 amino acids.